These 7 T cell receptor beta chains originate from one sample sequenced in a study of blood T cell repertoires in COVID-19. Profiling relied on immunoSEQ multiplex PCR, and the TCRdb table lists in-frame clones only, not all of them. There are under 150,000 clones in the sample; approximately 84% occur only once, and under 10% lies in the top ten. Sequencing was carried out using peripheral blood. Every receptor here comes from a woman aged 80 or older in a cohort sampled during active or convalescent COVID-19.

A single count supports this clone. CDR3 DNA: TGTGCCAGTACCGTACAGGGGGCCGCTGAAGCTTTCTTT. It codes for CASTVQGAAEAFF. This chain links TRBV19 with TRBJ1-1, with 9 bases aligning to TRBD1. Losses at the gene ends were 7 bases for V and 6 bases for J; bases not matched to a gene: 6. The CDR3 is made up of 13 amino acids. Germline V gene lookup returns CDR1 LNHDA and CDR2 SQIVND (reference sequence).

The chain has TRBV4-1 and TRBJ1-1; 9 bases agree with TRBD1. Per germline, CDR1 MGHRA and CDR2 YSYEKL. This CDR3 is built from 15 residues. The V gene end was trimmed by 5 bases and the J gene end by 2 bases; junction bases not matched to a gene: 6. The CDR3 DNA is TGCGCCAGCAGCACAACAGGGGGCTTAAACACTGAAGCTTTCTTT. It yields the protein CASSTTGGLNTEAFF.

This chain connects TRBV9 to TRBJ1-3, with TRBD1 identical over 8 bases. Germline CDR1 reads SGDLS; CDR2 reads YYNGEE. The CDR3 is 13 residues long. The V gene end was trimmed by 3 bases and the J gene end by 4 bases; junction bases not matched to a gene: 0. The CDR3 loop is CASSGQGGNTIYF. CDR3 coding DNA: TGTGCCAGCAGCGGACAGGGGGGAAACACCATATATTTT.

This chain uses TRBV28 with TRBJ2-1; 7 nucleotides match TRBD1. V shed 5 bases, J shed 15 bases, and the junction held 13 bases outside the gene matches. The germline gives CDR1 MDHEN, CDR2 SYDVKM. There are 13 residues in the CDR3. The CDR3 nucleotides read TGTGCCAGCAGTCTACGGGACAGCCGAGACGCGTTCTTC. Amino acids: CASSLRDSRDAFF.

The chain recombines TRBV11-3 with TRBJ2-1, with 8 bases fitting TRBD1. CDR1 is SGHNT, CDR2 YENEEA, per germline. The CDR3 is 12 residues long. V shed 5 bases, J shed 11 bases, and the junction held 5 bases outside the gene matches. As DNA, the CDR3 is TGTGCCAGCAGCCGTGGACAGGGTAAGCAGTTCTTC. Residues: CASSRGQGKQFF. Full variable domain (outside the CDR3, taken from reference TRBV11-3 and TRBJ2-1): EAGVVQSPRYKIIEKKQPVAFWCNPISGHNTLYWYLQNLGQGPELLIRYENEEAVDDSQLPKDRFSAERLKGVDSTLKIQPAELGDSAVYLCASSRGQGKQFFGPGTRLTVL.

The CDR3 protein is CASTSRRRTTGELFF. CDR3 coding DNA: TGTGCCAGCACCTCCAGACGGAGAACAACCGGGGAGCTGTTTTTT. The chain carries TRBV6-1 and TRBJ2-2; D remains ambiguous. The ends were cut back, 7 bases at V and 5 bases at J, with 17 bases in the middle. CDR1 is MNHNS, CDR2 SASEGT, per germline. There are 15 residues in the CDR3.

The table lists this clone with a few counts. V is TRBV7-3 and J is TRBJ1-2, with TRBD1 matching over 7 bases. V trimming: 6 bases; J trimming: 8 bases; junction bases outside the gene matches: 12. CDR1 is SGHTA and CDR2 is FQGTGA in the germline V gene. The CDR3 runs to 14 residues. CDR3 region: CASREKDRSDGYTF. The CDR3 DNA reads as TGTGCCAGCAGGGAGAAGGACAGGTCAGACGGCTACACCTTC.